This paragraph reports one TCR beta chain. Its antigen is not known. Other DNA sequences from this sample encode an identical CDR3 as well. The data originate from a study of Ad26.COV2.S vaccination and SARS-CoV-2 variants. Overall study results and limits: It was reported that spike-specific CD8+ and CD4+ T cell responses were substantially broad after vaccination. In TCR breadth and depth analyses, total T cell responses may have been underestimated. Comparable non-spike TCR breadth was observed in vaccine and placebo recipients.

Indicated treatment: approximately 18 received Ad26.COV2.S at low or high dose, single or two shots; 5 received placebo; per-sample allocation not given. Sampling occurred on day 63 after the first vaccine or placebo injection. Profiling relied on immunoSEQ multiplex PCR, and the TCRdb table lists in-frame clones only, not all of them. The sample yields approximately 300,000 clones, just under 85% seen once. Germline-derived CDR1 and CDR2 are SGHRS and YFSETQ. The V end lost 5 bases, the J end lost 3 bases, and 12 bases lay between the germline ends. CDR3 size: 14 residues. This chain joins TRBV5-1 and TRBJ2-1; TRBD2 might be the D (6 bases). The source is a person aged 18-65 years who received the Ad26.COV2.S COVID-19 vaccine or a placebo. Specimen: peripheral blood, collected in a trial of Ad26.COV2.S vaccine versus placebo. CDR3 residues: CASSSSGGYNEQFF. CDR3 DNA: TGCGCCAGCAGTTCTTCCGGGGGCTACAATGAGCAGTTCTTC.